These 30 T cell receptor beta chains share one sample of origin, sequenced in a study of cytomegalovirus exposure and HLA in healthy donors. PCR used 60 Vbeta primers and 13 Jbeta primers. TCRdb's copy holds only in-frame clones and misses some; the assay was immunoSEQ multiplex PCR. Among about 120,000 clones listed, 10% were seen once. Source material: PBMCs. These receptors were taken from a young woman in good health and CMV-seropositive.

The chain links TRBV5-4 to TRBJ2-7; 8 bases agree with TRBD1. The germline V gene encodes CDR1 SGHNT and CDR2 YYREEE (reference sequence). The CDR3 sequence is 13 residues long. Trimming at V came to 9 bases and at J to 5 bases, leaving 10 bases not matched to a gene. The CDR3 is CAIRRGHMDEQYF. CDR3 bases: TGTGCCATTCGCAGGGGGCATATGGACGAGCAGTACTTC.

This clone was observed a handful of times. The chain has TRBV7-9 and TRBJ2-7; no definite D call. Per germline, CDR1 SEHNR and CDR2 FQNEAQ (reference sequence). This CDR3 region has 14 residues. V was cut by 0 bases and J by 5 bases, with 11 bases left in between. The CDR3, as DNA: TGTGCCAGCAGCTTAGCCGGATCAAGCGACGAGCAGTACTTC. It yields the protein CASSLAGSSDEQYF. Complete variable domain (other parts from reference TRBV7-9 and TRBJ2-7): DTGVSQNPRHKITKRGQNVTFRCDPISEHNRLYWYRQTLGQGPEFLTYFQNEAQLEKSRLLSDRFSAERPKGSFSTLEIQRTEQGDSAMYLCASSLAGSSDEQYFGPGTRLTVT.

This clone was seen at least ten times. The chain links TRBV5-4 to TRBJ2-7; a possible D gene is TRBD1 (6 bases). CDR1 and CDR2 (germline): SGHNT, YYREEE (reference sequence). The CDR3 length is 13 residues. V was pared by 4 bases and J by 4 bases, with 12 bases between. CDR3 nucleotide sequence: TGTGCCAGCAGCGGGGACAACTTATACGAGCAGTACTTC. Translating gives CASSGDNLYEQYF.

This clone was seen a few times. The gene calls are TRBV19 and TRBJ1-5; D remains ambiguous. V shed 3 bases and J shed 1 base, with 10 bases lying between them. The CDR3 totals 15 residues. Germline CDR1 is LNHDA and CDR2 is SQIVND (reference sequence). The CDR3 sequence: CASSITAGSNQPQHF. The CDR3 nucleotides are TGTGCCAGTAGTATTACTGCGGGCAGCAATCAGCCCCAGCATTTT.

This clone was recorded a few times. The chain combines TRBV25-1 with TRBJ2-1, with D uncertain. Deletions cut 1 base from V and 7 bases from J, with 8 bases between. The CDR3 contains 13 residues. Per the germline V gene, CDR1 is MGHDK and CDR2 is SYGVNS. The CDR3 is CASSEFSRNEQFF. The CDR3, as DNA: TGTGCCAGCAGTGAATTTTCCCGTAATGAGCAGTTCTTC.

This rearrangement joins TRBV2 to TRBJ1-2; unclear D gene. Germline CDR1 reads SNHLY; CDR2 reads FYNNEI. The CDR3 has 18 amino acids. V was trimmed by 0 bases and J by 7 bases, leaving 24 bases between them. CDR3 sequence (DNA): TGTGCCAGCAGTGAAGCGCTTCTAGGCCTGGGTACTTGGCTTGGCTACACCTTC. Encoded protein: CASSEALLGLGTWLGYTF.

The genes are TRBV11-2 and TRBJ2-5; a weak D match, TRBD1 (7 bases). Trimming removed 1 base from V and 5 bases from J, with 14 bases in between. The CDR3 extends over 15 amino acids. Germline CDR1 reads SGHAT; CDR2 reads FQNNGV. The CDR3 region is CASSLGAGGWETQYF. CDR3 DNA: TGTGCCAGCAGCTTAGGGGCAGGGGGGTGGGAGACCCAGTACTTC.

CDR3 coding DNA: TGTGCCAGCAGCTTACAGGTTGCCGGGGAGCTGTTTTTT. Its translation: CASSLQVAGELFF. V is TRBV7-6 and J is TRBJ2-2; no reliable D call. Trimming removed 2 bases from V and 6 bases from J, with 7 bases in between. The CDR3 has 13 amino acids. In germline, CDR1 is SGHVS, CDR2 FNYEAQ.

The rearrangement links TRBV7-9 to TRBJ2-7; 8 positions agree with TRBD1. V lost 7 bases and J lost 4; bases outside the gene matches: 9. The CDR3 loop spans 14 amino acids. CDR1 SEHNR and CDR2 FQNEAQ come from the germline V gene (reference sequence). The CDR3 DNA reads as TGTGCCAGCACTCCCTTCGGACAGGGTTACGAGCAGTACTTC. It translates to CASTPFGQGYEQYF. The full variable domain, with the rest looked up from reference TRBV7-9 and TRBJ2-7, is DTGVSQNPRHKITKRGQNVTFRCDPISEHNRLYWYRQTLGQGPEFLTYFQNEAQLEKSRLLSDRFSAERPKGSFSTLEIQRTEQGDSAMYLCASTPFGQGYEQYFGPGTRLTVT.

The chain carries TRBV5-8 and TRBJ1-2; 7 nucleotides match TRBD1. This CDR3 comprises 15 residues. Per the germline V gene, CDR1 is SGHTS and CDR2 is YDEGEE. After removal of 1 base from V and 4 bases from J, the junction contained 7 bases not matched to a gene. The CDR3 DNA is TGTGCCAGCAGCTTGCCAGCAGGGGGGATCTATGGCTACACCTTC. It specifies CASSLPAGGIYGYTF. The variable domain in full, completed from reference TRBV5-8 and TRBJ1-2, reads EAGVTQSPTHLIKTRGQQATLRCSPISGHTSVYWYQQALGLGLQFLLWYDEGEERNRGNFPPRFSGRQFPNYSSELNVNALELEDSALYLCASSLPAGGIYGYTFGSGTRLTVV.

V usage is TRBV27 and J usage is TRBJ1-1, with TRBD1 as a possible D gene (6 bases). This CDR3 has 13 amino acids. The V gene's germline CDR1 is MNHEY and CDR2 SMNVEV (reference sequence). Trimming took off 6 bases at V and 6 bases at J, with 14 bases between the two ends. CDR3 residues: CASRQQGLAEAFF. The CDR3 nucleotides read TGTGCCAGCAGACAACAGGGTTTAGCTGAAGCTTTCTTT.

This clone was detected only a few times. V is TRBV19 and J is TRBJ2-7; 7 bases line up with TRBD1. V was pared by 6 bases and J by 4 bases, with 6 bases of the junction left unmatched. Germline lookup yields CDR1 LNHDA and CDR2 SQIVND (reference sequence). The length of the CDR3 is 13 residues. The CDR3 bases are TGTGCCAGTAGCAACAGGGGTGGGTACGAGCAGTACTTC. This encodes CASSNRGGYEQYF.

This clone was observed a handful of times. The rearrangement uses TRBV27 and TRBJ2-3; tentative D call: TRBD1 (6 bases). Per the germline V gene, CDR1 is MNHEY and CDR2 is SMNVEV (reference sequence). Trimming took 5 bases from V and 2 from J, leaving 17 bases between them. This CDR3 spans 16 amino acids. The CDR3 is CASSMDSRLLTDTQYF. In nucleotides, the CDR3 is TGTGCCAGCAGTATGGACAGCCGCCTACTCACAGATACGCAGTATTTT.

This clone came up a few times. The chain recombines TRBV27 with TRBJ1-1; 7 nucleotides align to TRBD1. Germline V gene lookup returns CDR1 MNHEY and CDR2 SMNVEV (reference sequence). This CDR3 contains 13 residues. Trimming at V came to 8 bases and at J to 8 bases, leaving 11 bases not matched to a gene. CDR3: CASGPPGQMEAFF. For the CDR3, the DNA is TGTGCCAGCGGGCCACCGGGACAGATGGAAGCTTTCTTT.

This rearrangement joins TRBV11-3 to TRBJ2-4; 9 nucleotides agree with TRBD2. Trimming at V came to 1 base and at J to 0 bases, leaving 10 bases not matched to a gene. The CDR3 is 19 residues long. Germline assignment: CDR1 SGHNT and CDR2 YENEEA. The CDR3 DNA sequence: TGTGCCAGCAGCTTAGTGGGCGGGAGGGCCGATATAGCCAAAAACATTCAGTACTTC. It yields the protein CASSLVGGRADIAKNIQYF. The entire variable domain, with the rest obtained from reference TRBV11-3 and TRBJ2-4, is as follows: EAGVVQSPRYKIIEKKQPVAFWCNPISGHNTLYWYLQNLGQGPELLIRYENEEAVDDSQLPKDRFSAERLKGVDSTLKIQPAELGDSAVYLCASSLVGGRADIAKNIQYFGAGTRLSVL.

The chain joins TRBV27 to TRBJ1-1; no reliable D call. Germline CDR1 and CDR2: MNHEY and SMNVEV (reference sequence). Trimming stripped 6 bases from V and 2 bases from J, with 7 bases between. The CDR3 runs to 12 residues. The CDR3 region is CASRGVNTEAFF. CDR3 DNA sequence: TGTGCCAGCAGGGGAGTAAACACTGAAGCTTTCTTT.

In this sample, this clone turned up a few times. The chain uses TRBV6-5 and TRBJ1-3; the D gene is possibly TRBD1 (5 bases). The CDR3 is made up of 14 amino acids. The V end was cut by 0 bases, the J end by 2 bases, with 5 bases between. Germline V gives CDR1 MNHEY, CDR2 SVGAGI. The CDR3 loop reads CASSYSTAGNTIYF. CDR3 coding DNA: TGTGCCAGCAGTTACTCGACAGCTGGAAACACCATATATTTT.

The chain joins TRBV30 to TRBJ1-1, with D perhaps matching TRBD1 (5 bases). With 4 bases removed from V and 0 bases from J, the gap between germline ends came to 9 bases. The CDR3 extends over 13 amino acids. Germline assignment: CDR1 GTSNPN and CDR2 SVGIG (reference sequence). The CDR3 spells CAWTVQVNTEAFF. CDR3 nucleotides: TGTGCCTGGACGGTACAGGTGAACACTGAAGCTTTCTTT.

This rearrangement joins TRBV30 to TRBJ2-3; D may be TRBD1 (5 bases). Trimming shortened V by 5 bases and J by 11 bases, and 23 bases separated the two germline ends. Germline CDR1 and CDR2: GTSNPN and SVGIG (reference sequence). The CDR3 extends over 14 amino acids. CDR3 nucleotide sequence: TGTGCCTGGGGAGACAGCGCCCTCCATCCCGGGCAGTATTTT. This translates into CAWGDSALHPGQYF.

This clone was detected a few times. V and J are TRBV9 and TRBJ2-7; the D gene is possibly TRBD2 (5 bases). V lost 2 bases, J lost 3 bases, and 12 bases lay in between. This CDR3 spans 14 amino acids. From germline, CDR1 is SGDLS and CDR2 YYNGEE. The CDR3 reads CASSVDSRHYEQYF. CDR3 DNA sequence: TGTGCCAGCAGCGTGGACTCACGACACTACGAGCAGTACTTC. The full variable domain, with the rest looked up from reference TRBV9 and TRBJ2-7, is DSGVTQTPKHLITATGQRVTLRCSPRSGDLSVYWYQQSLDQGLQFLIQYYNGEERAKGNILERFSAQQFPDLHSELNLSSLELGDSALYFCASSVDSRHYEQYFGPGTRLTVT.

This chain links TRBV25-1 with TRBJ2-3, with 7 positions matching TRBD2. J lost 0 bases, V lost 1 base, and 4 bases had no gene match. This CDR3 comprises 16 residues. The germline gives CDR1 MGHDK, CDR2 SYGVNS. The DNA of the CDR3 is TGTGCCAGCAGTGAATGCAGCGGGACTAGCACAGATACGCAGTATTTT. Its translation is CASSECSGTSTDTQYF.

Only a few counts were recorded for this clone. The chain uses TRBV6-1 and TRBJ1-2; 7 nucleotides line up with TRBD1. The CDR3 runs 12 residues. The germline V gene encodes CDR1 MNHNS and CDR2 SASEGT. V was pared by 6 bases and J by 8 bases, with 6 bases of the junction left unmatched. This chain's CDR3 is CASSETGTGYTF. The CDR3 bases are TGTGCCAGCAGCGAGACAGGGACGGGCTACACCTTC.

In this sample, this clone turned up a few times. The chain combines TRBV6-1 with TRBJ2-1; possibly TRBD2 for D (5 bases). CDR3 size: 16 residues. The V end was cut by 3 bases, the J end by 6 bases, with 18 bases between. Germline V gene data show CDR1 as MNHNS and CDR2 as SASEGT. This CDR3 is CASSEPSGGEGNEQFF. CDR3 DNA sequence: TGTGCCAGCAGTGAGCCGTCGGGCGGAGAGGGCAATGAGCAGTTCTTC.

This clone was observed a handful of times. This chain uses TRBV5-8 with TRBJ2-7; TRBD1 is a possible D gene (5 bases). Deletions cut 0 bases from V and 2 bases from J, with 9 bases between. The CDR3 has 14 amino acids. Germline V CDR1 and CDR2: SGHTS, YDEGEE. The CDR3 loop is CASSLGGVTYEQYF. In DNA, the CDR3 is TGTGCCAGCAGCTTGGGGGGCGTTACCTACGAGCAGTACTTC.

The rearrangement links TRBV6-5 to TRBJ2-5; 11 bases map to TRBD2. Looked up from germline, CDR1 is MNHEY and CDR2 is SVGAGI. V lost 6 bases, J lost 4 bases, and 4 bases stayed unmatched. The CDR3 extends over 14 amino acids. CDR3 in amino acids: CASSPLAGGETQYF. Written as DNA, the CDR3 is TGTGCCAGCAGCCCTCTAGCGGGAGGAGAGACCCAGTACTTC.

This clone turned up a few times. The rearrangement uses TRBV19 and TRBJ2-5; D call uncertain. In germline, CDR1 is LNHDA, CDR2 SQIVND (reference sequence). This CDR3 region has 13 residues. V was clipped by 2 bases and J by 2 bases, with 6 bases between them. The CDR3 spells CASSIQLQETQYF. In DNA, the CDR3 is TGTGCCAGTAGTATACAACTACAAGAGACCCAGTACTTC.

V and J are TRBV7-2 and TRBJ1-5; TRBD1 might be the D (6 bases). The V and J ends lost 1 base and 7 bases respectively, with 20 bases between them. The V gene's germline CDR1 is SGHTA and CDR2 FQGNSA. There are 17 residues in the CDR3. CDR3 DNA: TGTGCCAGCAGCTTAGTGTCTGGGGGCGGCTCGGCCCAGCCCCAGCATTTT. Translated, it gives CASSLVSGGGSAQPQHF.

The genes are TRBV14 and TRBJ2-7; D unclear. The CDR3 has 13 residues. Per germline, CDR1 SGHDN and CDR2 FVKESK. V dropped 0 bases and J dropped 7 bases, with 10 bases sitting between them. The CDR3 loop is CASSQDSSREQYF. CDR3 bases: TGTGCCAGCAGCCAAGATTCAAGCAGGGAGCAGTACTTC.

V usage is TRBV2 and J usage is TRBJ2-6; D possibly corresponds to TRBD1 (5 bases). Germline CDR1 is SNHLY and CDR2 is FYNNEI. This CDR3 is built from 17 residues. Trimming left V 0 bases short and J 0 bases short, with 9 bases between. The CDR3 nucleotides read TGTGCCAGCAGTGAAGCAGGGGAACTCTCTGGGGCCAACGTCCTGACTTTC. It is translated as CASSEAGELSGANVLTF.

The table lists this clone with a few counts. The V gene is TRBV6-6, the J gene TRBJ2-1; no clear D gene. This CDR3 region has 15 residues. CDR1 is MNHNY, CDR2 SVGAGI, per germline (reference sequence). The ends were cut back, 0 bases at V and 11 bases at J, with 17 bases in the middle. This CDR3 reads CASSYSPGASSKQFF. Written as DNA, the CDR3 is TGTGCCAGCAGTTACTCGCCAGGCGCGAGTTCCAAGCAGTTCTTC.